The text below deals with one T cell receptor (beta chain). The antigen is not known. Germline assignment: CDR1 SGDLS and CDR2 YYNGEE. The CDR3 is 17 amino acids. J lost 3 bases, V lost 5 bases, and 11 bases had no gene match. The sample comes from a study of cytomegalovirus exposure and HLA in healthy donors. The overall study: About 85 million unique TCRs from HLA-typed donors were held in an early release of data.

Overall study results and limits: Available immune exposure information was restricted to CMV serostatus only.

Primers included in the PCR were 60 Vbeta and 13 Jbeta primers. Measured with immunoSEQ multiplex PCR; TCRdb has only the in-frame clones, and not every one. The table records fewer than 85,000 clones, about 79% of them present only once. Sequenced input: PBMCs. V usage is TRBV9 and J usage is TRBJ2-2, with 9 bases that match TRBD2. This clonotype originated in a man aged 18-30 years in good health and CMV-seropositive. CDR3 residues: CASSFSKTSGYTGELFF. The DNA for the CDR3 is TGTGCCAGCAGTTTTAGTAAGACTAGCGGATACACCGGGGAGCTGTTTTTT.